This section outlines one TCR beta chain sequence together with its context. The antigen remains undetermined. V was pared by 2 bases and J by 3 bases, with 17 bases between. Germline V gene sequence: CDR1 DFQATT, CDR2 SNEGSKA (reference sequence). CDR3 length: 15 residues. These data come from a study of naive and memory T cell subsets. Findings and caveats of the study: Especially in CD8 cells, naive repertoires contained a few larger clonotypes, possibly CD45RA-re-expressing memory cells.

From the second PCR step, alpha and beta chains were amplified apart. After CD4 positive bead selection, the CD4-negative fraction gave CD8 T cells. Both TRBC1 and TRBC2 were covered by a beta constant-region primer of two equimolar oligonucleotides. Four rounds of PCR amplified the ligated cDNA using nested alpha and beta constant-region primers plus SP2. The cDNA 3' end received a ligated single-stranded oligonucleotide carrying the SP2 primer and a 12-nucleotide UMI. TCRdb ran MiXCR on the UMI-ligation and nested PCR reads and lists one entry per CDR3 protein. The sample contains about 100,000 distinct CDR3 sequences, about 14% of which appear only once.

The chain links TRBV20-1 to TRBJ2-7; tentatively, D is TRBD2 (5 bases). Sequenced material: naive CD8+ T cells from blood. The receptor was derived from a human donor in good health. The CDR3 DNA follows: TGCAGTGCTAGATCGGTAGCGACAATCAACTACGAGCAGTACTTC. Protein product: CSARSVATINYEQYF.